This T cell receptor (beta chain) was sequenced for a study of regulatory T cells in long-lasting Graves disease. Study results and caveats: There were preferences for TRBV28, TRBJ1-2 and TRBJ2-5 in persistent disease.

With iRepertoire HTBI primers and Arm-PCR of CDR3 regions, TCR beta libraries were built. Under the authors' procedure: Identification across samples found more than 55 TRBV and 11 to 15 TRBJ segments. TCRdb re-called the multiplex PCR reads through MiXCR, storing one row per CDR3 protein. TCRdb's processing, not the authors', yielded these V and J calls. The top ten hold 12% of the sample, which has 550,000 to 700,000 distinct CDR3 sequences, approximately 16% seen once. The time point: newly diagnosed GD, antithyroid drugs for less than 3 months. Extracted RNA from PBMCs served as the source of the TCR library. V gave up 1 base and J gave up 8 bases; unmatched junction bases: 3. CDR1 is LGHDT and CDR2 is YNNKEL in the germline V gene (reference sequence). The CDR3 sequence is 13 residues long. This clonotype was observed many times. Its antigen is undetermined. These records were also assigned to another study, of T cells in Graves' hyperthyroidism and ophthalmopathy. As that report states: Patients were excluded for uncontrolled infection, other autoimmune disease, pregnancy or lactation. Most clonotypes expanded in the thyroid (above 0.001) were also present in blood.

This material consisted of peripheral blood mononuclear cells (PBMCs), taken at new diagnosis, from a patient treated with antithyroid drugs. The chain has TRBV3-1 and TRBJ1-1; TRBD1 aligns across 8 bases. The receptor was isolated from a man younger than 35 with Graves disease. In DNA, the CDR3 is TGTGCCAGCAGCCAAGGCGCAGGGGGCGAAGCTTTCTTT. Residues: CASSQGAGGEAFF.